The 27 T cell receptor beta chains reported below all come from one sample, sequenced in a study of shared clonotypes between healthy human individuals. The repertoire was sequenced with immunoSEQ multiplex PCR; TCRdb's copy has only in-frame clones and lacks some. Found here are under 2.5 million clones, 80% to 95% of them singletons; the top ten hold approximately 0.4%. The sequencing input was naive CD4+ T cells from PBMCs. This sample's subset: CD45RA+ positively selected. The receptor set was obtained from a man aged 18 to 29 in good health. Some clones in this sample may be carry-over from other donors' samples.

This clone appeared a single time. CDR3 DNA sequence: TGTGCCAGCTCACCCCGAGCCAGAAGGGCCGGGGAGCTGTTTTTT. This encodes CASSPRARRAGELFF. The J gene is TRBJ2-2, the V gene TRBV18; D remains unclear. This CDR3 comprises 15 residues. The V gene's germline CDR1 is KGHSH and CDR2 LQKENI. V lost 3 bases and J 6 bases, leaving 14 bases between the germline ends.

V is TRBV9 and J is TRBJ1-5; 7 bases align to TRBD1. The CDR3 is 15 amino acids. Losses at the gene ends were 4 bases for V and 5 bases for J; bases not matched to a gene: 9. Germline V gene data show CDR1 as SGDLS and CDR2 as YYNGEE. CDR3: CASSPSGTEYQPQHF. The CDR3 region has the DNA TGTGCCAGCAGCCCGTCCGGGACAGAGTATCAGCCCCAGCATTTT.

The V call is TRBV27, the J call TRBJ2-7; possible D gene TRBD1, 6 bases. The CDR3 is 15 amino acids. The germline V and J ends were trimmed by 2 bases and 0 bases, with 11 bases remaining between them. Germline V gene data show CDR1 as MNHEY and CDR2 as SMNVEV (reference sequence). The CDR3 loop is CASSLGGSVSYEQYF. CDR3 coding DNA: TGTGCCAGCAGTTTAGGGGGCAGCGTCTCCTACGAGCAGTACTTC.

The chain is built from TRBV15 and TRBJ1-2; no clear D. V shed 1 base and J shed 4 bases, with 13 bases lying between them. This CDR3 is built from 15 residues. Germline V lookup: CDR1 LNHNV, CDR2 YYDKDF (reference sequence). CDR3 nucleotides: TGTGCCACCAGCAGAGGGCGGGCCTTCGGCTATGGCTACACCTTC. It is translated as CATSRGRAFGYGYTF.

This chain connects TRBV5-4 to TRBJ1-1; 9 nucleotides line up with TRBD1. Germline CDR1 reads SGHNT; CDR2 reads YYREEE (reference sequence). This CDR3 region has 15 residues. Trimming at V came to 7 bases and at J to 5 bases, leaving 12 bases not matched to a gene. DNA of the CDR3: TGTGCCAGCGGGAAAAACAGGGGGCTGTGGACTGAAGCTTTCTTT. It codes for CASGKNRGLWTEAFF.

The V gene is TRBV6-5, the J gene TRBJ2-3; 7 nucleotides align to TRBD1. V lost 6 bases, J lost 2 bases, and 5 bases stayed unmatched. The V gene's germline CDR1 is MNHEY and CDR2 SVGAGI. The CDR3 has 14 amino acids. CDR3 DNA: TGTGCCAGCAGGAACAGGGGACACACAGATACGCAGTATTTT. Its protein is CASRNRGHTDTQYF.

This chain links TRBV19 with TRBJ1-5; 10 bases agree with TRBD1. The V gene end was trimmed by 8 bases and the J gene end by 2 bases; junction bases not matched to a gene: 9. The CDR3 is 16 residues long. The germline V gene encodes CDR1 LNHDA and CDR2 SQIVND (reference sequence). In DNA, the CDR3 is TGTGCCAGTCGGGACAGGGGTAGAATGGGCAATCAGCCCCAGCATTTT. Amino acid sequence: CASRDRGRMGNQPQHF.

About this clone itself: Other DNA sequences in the same sample also yield this CDR3. The chain combines TRBV6-6 with TRBJ1-2; a possible D gene is TRBD1 (6 bases). This CDR3 contains 14 residues. V was clipped by 5 bases and J by 4 bases, with 14 bases between them. The germline V gene encodes CDR1 MNHNY and CDR2 SVGAGI (reference sequence). The chain's CDR3 is CASSPQGFGYGYTF. As DNA, the CDR3 is TGTGCCAGCAGTCCCCAGGGGTTCGGCTATGGCTACACCTTC.

The CDR3 coding sequence is TGTGCCAGCAGTGAAGTTGGAGGGGGTAGGCGGACAGATACGCAGTATTTT. Protein: CASSEVGGGRRTDTQYF. This sequence joins TRBV6-1 and TRBJ2-3; D possibly uses TRBD1 or TRBD2 (6 bases each). CDR3 length: 17 residues. The V end was cut by 1 base, the J end by 3 bases, with 17 bases between. Germline V gene lookup returns CDR1 MNHNS and CDR2 SASEGT.

As concerns this clone: The same CDR3 arises from other DNA sequences in this sample as well. The rearrangement links TRBV30 to TRBJ1-1, with 8 nucleotides matching TRBD1. The CDR3 totals 13 residues. J gave up 5 bases and V 0 bases, and 2 bases lay outside the gene matches. The germline gives CDR1 GTSNPN, CDR2 SVGIG (reference sequence). The DNA for the CDR3 is TGTGCCTGGAGTGTCAGGGGGCGAACTGAAGCTTTCTTT. This gives the protein CAWSVRGRTEAFF.

This clone was seen only once. The chain combines TRBV19 with TRBJ2-1, with TRBD1 identical over 8 bases. CDR1 is LNHDA, CDR2 SQIVND, per germline (reference sequence). This CDR3 spans 15 amino acids. J lost 5 bases, V lost 5 bases, and 8 bases had no gene match. CDR3 region: CASSPRDRNHNEQFF. CDR3 in DNA: TGTGCCAGTAGTCCCCGGGACAGGAACCACAATGAGCAGTTCTTC.

This chain joins TRBV7-2 and TRBJ1-5; D call uncertain. V was clipped by 5 bases and J by 1 base, with 12 bases between them. The CDR3 totals 15 residues. Germline V gives CDR1 SGHTA, CDR2 FQGNSA. The CDR3 sequence is CASSPSYGSNQPQHF. The CDR3 bases are TGTGCCAGCAGCCCAAGCTACGGGAGCAATCAGCCCCAGCATTTT.

The J gene is TRBJ2-1, the V gene TRBV11-1; tentative D call: TRBD1 (6 bases). The V end lost 6 bases, the J end lost 4 bases, and 16 bases lay between the germline ends. This CDR3 is 15 amino acids long. The germline V gene encodes CDR1 SGHAT and CDR2 FQDESV (reference sequence). CDR3 bases: TGTGCCAGCAGTTCGGAGTCCGGGACATACAATGAGCAGTTCTTC. Protein: CASSSESGTYNEQFF.

Here the CDR3 DNA reads TGTGCCAGCCTCCGGACTAGAGGTGACTCAGATACGCAGTATTTT. Amino acids: CASLRTRGDSDTQYF. The rearrangement joins TRBV7-8 to TRBJ2-3, with 7 bases lining up with TRBD2. Per the germline V gene, CDR1 is SGHVS and CDR2 is FQNEAQ. This CDR3 comprises 15 residues. The ends lost 8 bases at V and 4 bases at J; junction bases unmatched: 12.

CDR3 protein: CASSLARRFDEKLFF. Here the CDR3 DNA reads TGCGCCAGCAGCTTGGCGCGGCGATTCGATGAAAAACTGTTTTTT. The chain employs TRBV5-1 and TRBJ1-4; D uncertain. V dropped 0 bases and J dropped 6 bases, with 12 bases sitting between them. The CDR3 has 15 amino acids. Per germline, CDR1 SGHRS and CDR2 YFSETQ. Complete variable domain (other parts from reference TRBV5-1 and TRBJ1-4): KAGVTQTPRYLIKTRGQQVTLSCSPISGHRSVSWYQQTPGQGLQFLFEYFSETQRNKGNFPGRFSGRQFSNSRSEMNVSTLELGDSALYLCASSLARRFDEKLFFGSGTQLSVL.

Points on this clone: The same CDR3 is also encoded by other DNA sequences in this sample. This chain joins TRBV5-1 and TRBJ1-1; D may be TRBD1 (5 bases). The CDR3 has 14 residues. Trimming cost V 1 base and J 0 bases, with 7 bases left between them. Germline CDR1 SGHRS, CDR2 YFSETQ. CDR3 sequence reads: CASSLTGVNTEAFF. The CDR3 DNA reads as TGCGCCAGCAGCTTGACGGGGGTGAACACTGAAGCTTTCTTT.

The chain joins TRBV11-2 to TRBJ1-1; D is perhaps TRBD1 (6 bases). Per the germline V gene, CDR1 is SGHAT and CDR2 is FQNNGV. The CDR3 is 14 amino acids. Between the trimmed V and J ends, which lost 1 base and 7 bases, there was a span of 13 bases. CDR3 sequence reads: CASSLVWGTSEAFF. The DNA for the CDR3 is TGTGCCAGCAGCTTAGTTTGGGGGACAAGTGAAGCTTTCTTT.

This chain uses TRBV5-4 with TRBJ2-2, with D hard to call. There are 11 residues in the CDR3. Trimming cost V 4 bases and J 5 bases, with 3 bases left between them. The germline CDR1 and CDR2 sequences are SGHNT and YYREEE (reference sequence). DNA of the CDR3: TGTGCCAGCAGCGCGACCGGGGAGCTGTTTTTT. Amino acid sequence: CASSATGELFF.

V gene TRBV6-1 combines with J gene TRBJ1-1; D remains unclear. With 8 bases removed from V and 4 bases from J, the gap between germline ends came to 8 bases. From germline, CDR1 is MNHNS and CDR2 SASEGT. The CDR3 covers 11 residues. The CDR3 nucleotides are TGTGCCAGCCTGAGGAGCACTGAAGCTTTCTTT. Protein product: CASLRSTEAFF.

In DNA form, the CDR3 reads TGTGCCAGCAGTCTTCAGACACCGTTGGATGAGCAGTTCTTC. Its translation is CASSLQTPLDEQFF. The V gene is TRBV25-1, the J gene TRBJ2-1, with unresolved D. The length of the CDR3 is 14 residues. Trimming stripped 5 bases from V and 8 bases from J, with 16 bases between. From germline, CDR1 is MGHDK and CDR2 SYGVNS.

This clone was seen only once. This chain uses TRBV28 with TRBJ2-6, with TRBD1 as a possible D gene (5 bases). This CDR3 comprises 16 residues. Germline V gene sequence: CDR1 MDHEN, CDR2 SYDVKM. Trimming shortened V by 4 bases and J by 2 bases, and 12 bases separated the two germline ends. The CDR3 reads CASSSTGLAGANVLTF. The CDR3 nucleotides read TGTGCCAGCAGTTCAACAGGATTGGCTGGGGCCAACGTCCTGACTTTC.

The V gene is TRBV11-1, the J gene TRBJ1-3; D unclear. CDR3 length: 15 residues. The V end lost 5 bases, the J end lost 0 bases, and 11 bases lay between the germline ends. Germline lookup yields CDR1 SGHAT and CDR2 FQDESV (reference sequence). CDR3 nucleotide sequence: TGTGCCAGCAGCGCACGGCAGTTCTCTGGAAACACCATATATTTT. Translation: CASSARQFSGNTIYF.

This clone has only a few counts. The gene calls are TRBV30 and TRBJ1-1, with a tentative D call TRBD1 (6 bases). Germline lookup yields CDR1 GTSNPN and CDR2 SVGIG (reference sequence). Trimming shortened V by 3 bases and J by 1 base, and 9 bases separated the two germline ends. CDR3 length equals 13 residues. CDR3 nucleotides: TGTGCCTGGAGAACACAGGGGAACACTGAAGCTTTCTTT. Translating it yields CAWRTQGNTEAFF.

The chain has TRBV9 and TRBJ2-3; weak D call: TRBD1 (5 bases). CDR3 length: 14 residues. CDR1 SGDLS and CDR2 YYNGEE come from the germline V gene. V lost 0 bases, J lost 6 bases, and 11 bases lay in between. In DNA form, the CDR3 reads TGTGCCAGCAGCGTAGTTGGGCAGGGCGATACGCAGTATTTT. It encodes CASSVVGQGDTQYF.

This chain's CDR3 is CASSPLGGTTDTQYF. For the CDR3, the DNA is TGTGCCAGTAGTCCCTTGGGAGGGACCACAGATACGCAGTATTTT. The chain recombines TRBV19 with TRBJ2-3, with 7 bases matching TRBD2. Germline-derived CDR1 and CDR2 are LNHDA and SQIVND (reference sequence). Trimming at V came to 5 bases and at J to 2 bases, leaving 7 bases not matched to a gene. The CDR3 runs to 15 residues.

CDR3 sequence: CASSETGVGNEKLFF. CDR3 DNA sequence: TGCGCCAGCAGCGAAACAGGGGTGGGGAATGAAAAACTGTTTTTT. The chain has TRBV5-1 and TRBJ1-4, with TRBD1 matching over 7 bases. This CDR3 contains 15 residues. J lost 5 bases, V lost 4 bases, and 8 bases had no gene match. Germline CDR1 reads SGHRS; CDR2 reads YFSETQ.

The V call is TRBV10-1, the J call TRBJ2-7, with TRBD1 matching over 8 bases. The CDR3 is made up of 14 amino acids. Trimming removed 4 bases from V and 2 bases from J; junction bases left unmatched: 4. CDR1 WNHNN and CDR2 SYGVQD come from the germline V gene (reference sequence). CDR3 residues: CASSARTGTYEQYF. The CDR3 DNA is TGCGCCAGCAGTGCAAGGACAGGGACCTACGAGCAGTACTTC.